These T cell receptor beta chains were read from a single sample in a study of blood T cell repertoires in COVID-19. TCRdb's copy holds only in-frame clones and misses some; the assay was immunoSEQ multiplex PCR. The profile covers about 49,000 clones, with around 86% appearing a single time and over 4.5% taken by the ten largest. Sequenced material: peripheral blood. Receptors were obtained from a man aged 40-50 years with active COVID-19. CDR3s include the opening cysteine and the closing phenylalanine or tryptophan. The size field is filled for only some rows; it gives once, few, many or a size class.

>NA|17|TRBV25-1|TRBJ1-3
CAYRVRVWYSSGNTIYF
>NA|15|TRBV27|TRBJ1-1
CASSNRDRVNTEAFF
>NA|16|TRBV14|TRBJ2-5
CASSQVLQTTKETQYF
>NA|14|TRBV30|TRBJ2-4
CAWSVGGGLNIQYF
>NA|16|TRBV28|TRBJ2-1
CASSLLEGQRRAPQFF
>NA|15|TRBV10-3|TRBJ2-1
CAISGEGTVHNEQFF
>NA|19|TRBV7-8|TRBJ2-3
CASSLRGVGSWEGTDTQYF
>NA|12|TRBV5-4|TRBJ1-2
CASSLGREGYTF
>NA|13|TRBV19|TRBJ1-6
CASTYGYNSPLHF
>NA|14|TRBV5-1|TRBJ2-5
CASIADRGIETQYF
>few|15|TRBV7-3|TRBJ2-1
CASSPSASRTNEQFF
>NA|15|TRBV7-7|TRBJ2-2
CASSPGTGGFGELFF
>NA|16|TRBV14|TRBJ2-7
CASSLELTGRLYEQYF
>NA|15|TRBV15|TRBJ1-4
CATSPWTGSREKLFF
>NA|13|TRBV19|TRBJ2-1
CASSIQADNEQFF
>NA|14|TRBV14|TRBJ1-2
CASSNPAGINGYTF
>NA|13|TRBV12-3/TRBV12-4|TRBJ1-6
CASRSGGDAPLHF
>NA|14|TRBV15|TRBJ2-7
CATSRGGTLYEQYF
>NA|20|TRBV9|TRBJ2-4
CASSTGTGWTVESSKNIQYF
>NA|11|TRBV10-1|TRBJ2-1
CASSEGAGWFF
>NA|17|TRBV5-1|TRBJ2-7
CASSSTGTSGRGYEQYF
>NA|13|TRBV7-3|TRBJ1-1
CASSPRVNTEAFF
>NA|20|TRBV7-8|TRBJ2-5
CASSLDQFRTEEGSRETQYF
>NA|18|TRBV9|TRBJ2-3
CASSVDDRGGSRTDTQYF
>NA|14|TRBV19|TRBJ2-5
CASRQGRFQETQYF
>few|13|TRBV3-1/TRBV3-2|TRBJ1-1
CASSPEQGGEAFF
>NA|16|TRBV5-5|TRBJ2-7
CASSLKAGALGDEQYF
>NA|12|TRBV24-1|TRBJ2-7
CATSNEANEQYF
>once|15|TRBV3-1/TRBV3-2|TRBJ2-2
CASSPGLAGPGELFF
>NA|15|TRBV19|TRBJ1-6
CASSITDMGNSPLHF
>NA|17|TRBV28|TRBJ1-5
CASSFPWVRGRGQPQHF
>NA|14|TRBV13|TRBJ1-4
CASSLHGEYEKLFF
>few|16|TRBV6-5|TRBJ1-5
CASSYSAPWGEQPQHF
>once|15|TRBV18|TRBJ1-2
CASSPPGGARYGYTF
>few|13|TRBV6-4|TRBJ2-3
CASSASGTDTQYF
>once|14|TRBV7-2|TRBJ2-1
CASSLARQYNEQFF
>NA|14|TRBV5-1|TRBJ1-1
CASSLDGVNTEAFF
>NA|15|TRBV11-2|TRBJ1-1
CASSLDFGTSYEAFF
>NA|17|TRBV4-1|TRBJ2-1
CASSQEPGTEGNNEQFF
>NA|13|TRBV6-5|TRBJ1-1
CASRRTGGTEAFF
>NA|15|TRBV5-1|TRBJ1-6
CASSLEQGMDSPLHF
>once|16|TRBV6-2/TRBV6-3|TRBJ2-5
CASSYTLTSAQETQYF
>once|14|TRBV2|TRBJ1-2
CASRPFILEDGYTF
>NA|16|TRBV19|TRBJ2-7
CASSELSRGLRNEQYF
>NA|15|TRBV3-1/TRBV3-2|TRBJ2-7
CASSQRGTSSWEQYF
>NA|14|TRBV19|TRBJ1-3
CASSMGHSGNTIYF
>NA|13|TRBV2|TRBJ1-1
CASSGEGDTEAFF
>NA|15|TRBV7-9|TRBJ2-7
CASSPWRAGGYEQYF
>few|16|TRBV27|TRBJ2-2
CASSLVSGTNTGELFF
>NA|13|TRBV15|TRBJ1-3
CATSREPAVTIYF
>NA|12|TRBV12-3/TRBV12-4|TRBJ2-7
CASSFPRAEQYF
>NA|14|TRBV30|TRBJ2-1
CAWGTSGRANEQFF
>NA|14|TRBV10-2|TRBJ1-2
CATLEGAGPYGYTF
>NA|11|TRBV20-1|TRBJ2-1
CSAAPRNEQFF
>NA|16|TRBV3-1/TRBV3-2|TRBJ2-1
CASSPFPVGKDNEQFF